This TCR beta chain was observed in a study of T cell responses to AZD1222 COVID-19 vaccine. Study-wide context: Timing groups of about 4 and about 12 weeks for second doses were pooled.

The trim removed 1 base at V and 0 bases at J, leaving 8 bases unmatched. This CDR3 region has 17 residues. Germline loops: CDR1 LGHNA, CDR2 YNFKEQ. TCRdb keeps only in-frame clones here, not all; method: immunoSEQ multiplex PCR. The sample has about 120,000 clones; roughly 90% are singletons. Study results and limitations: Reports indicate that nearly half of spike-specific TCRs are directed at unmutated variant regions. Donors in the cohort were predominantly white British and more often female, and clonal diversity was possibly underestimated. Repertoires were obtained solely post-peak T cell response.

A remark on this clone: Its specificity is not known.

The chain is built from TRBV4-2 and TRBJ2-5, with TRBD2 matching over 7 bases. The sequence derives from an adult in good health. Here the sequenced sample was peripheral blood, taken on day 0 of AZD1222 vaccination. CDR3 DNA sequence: TGTGCCAGCAGCCAAGCGGCTAGCGGCATGTACCAAGAGACCCAGTACTTC. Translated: CASSQAASGMYQETQYF.